Listed here is a single T cell receptor beta chain. The table came from immunoSEQ multiplex PCR; TCRdb's copy has only in-frame clones and leaves some out. Among tens of thousands of clones listed, over 90% were seen once. The sample comes from a study of T cell changes during pregnancy in multiple sclerosis. V trimming: 6 bases; J trimming: 0 bases; junction bases outside the gene matches: 11. Germline-derived CDR1 and CDR2 are SNHLY and FYNNEI. CDR3 size: 18 residues. This chain joins TRBV2 and TRBJ1-5, with 10 bases lining up with TRBD1. Sequencing used peripheral blood, obtained in the third trimester of pregnancy. This TCR came from a female donor with multiple sclerosis, enrolled in a pregnancy study. The chain's CDR3 is CASRETGGEIFSNQPQHF. Here the CDR3 DNA reads TGTGCCAGCAGAGAGACAGGGGGCGAGATTTTTAGCAATCAGCCCCAGCATTTT.